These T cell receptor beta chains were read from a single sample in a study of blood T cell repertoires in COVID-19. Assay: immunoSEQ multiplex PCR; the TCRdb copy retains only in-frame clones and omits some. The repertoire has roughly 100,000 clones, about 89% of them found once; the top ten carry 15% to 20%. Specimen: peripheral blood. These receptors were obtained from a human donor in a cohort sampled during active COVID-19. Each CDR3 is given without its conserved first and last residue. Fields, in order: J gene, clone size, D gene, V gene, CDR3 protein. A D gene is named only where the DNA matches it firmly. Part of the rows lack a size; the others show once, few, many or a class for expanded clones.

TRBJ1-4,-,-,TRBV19,ASSNYEKLF
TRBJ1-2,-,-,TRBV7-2,ASSAGAYGYT
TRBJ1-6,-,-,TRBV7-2,ASSLFRPLSSYNSPLH
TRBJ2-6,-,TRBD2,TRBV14,ASSQRVLRTSLGANVLT
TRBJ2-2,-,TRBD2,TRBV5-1,ASSLGLAYAGELF
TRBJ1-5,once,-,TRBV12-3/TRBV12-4,ASSSTEGQPQH
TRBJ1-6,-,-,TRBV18,ASSPPRDTYSSNSPLH
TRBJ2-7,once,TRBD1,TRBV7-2,ASSPRGQGTYEQY
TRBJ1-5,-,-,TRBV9,ASSVGGRNQPQH
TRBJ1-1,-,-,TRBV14,ASSQGPGTTNTEAF
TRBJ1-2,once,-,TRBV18,ASSPLTAGHQRYGYT
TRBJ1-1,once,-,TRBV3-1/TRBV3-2,ASSLLGGSHTEAF
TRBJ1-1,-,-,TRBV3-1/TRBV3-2,ASSQGTRGNTEAF
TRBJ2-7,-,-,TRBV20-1,SARSGGLY
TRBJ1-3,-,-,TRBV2,ASSEARGGNTIY
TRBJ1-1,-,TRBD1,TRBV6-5,ASSYQGARENTEAF